Each of the 9 T cell receptor beta chains below was sequenced from the same sample in a study of Ad26.COV2.S vaccination and SARS-CoV-2 variants. Treatment here: 19 received Ad26.COV2.S at low or high dose, single or two shots; 5 received placebo; per-sample allocation not given. Sampling took place 63 days after the first vaccine or placebo injection. Using immunoSEQ multiplex PCR, the repertoire was profiled, and TCRdb retains in-frame clones only, with some absent. The data show about 350,000 clones, 75% to 90% seen once. The starting material was peripheral blood, obtained in a trial of Ad26.COV2.S vaccine versus placebo. The source is a person between 18 and 59 years old who received the Ad26.COV2.S COVID-19 vaccine or a placebo.

This chain joins TRBV6-4 and TRBJ1-1; unclear D gene. The CDR3 consists of 13 residues. From germline, CDR1 is MRHNA and CDR2 SNTAGT. V gave up 5 bases and J gave up 0 bases, with 7 bases separating them. CDR3 coding DNA: TGTGCCAGCAGTCAGAGGTTGAACACTGAAGCTTTCTTT. It encodes CASSQRLNTEAFF.

The rearrangement joins TRBV7-9 to TRBJ2-1; TRBD2 agrees at 12 bases. CDR1 is SEHNR and CDR2 is FQNEAQ in the germline V gene (reference sequence). V trimming: 4 bases; J trimming: 6 bases; junction bases outside the gene matches: 10. The CDR3 extends over 17 amino acids. The CDR3 DNA reads TGTGCCAGCAGCTCTCGACTAGCGGGAGTGTCCGTCAATGAGCAGTTCTTC. The encoded protein is CASSSRLAGVSVNEQFF.

The DNA for the CDR3 is TGTGCCAGCAGTGAAGCGTCCTATAATTCACCCCTCCACTTT. It encodes CASSEASYNSPLHF. The V and J genes are TRBV6-1 and TRBJ1-6; D is ambiguous. From germline, CDR1 is MNHNS and CDR2 SASEGT. The CDR3 extends over 14 amino acids. Trimming pared 0 bases from V and 1 base from J, leaving 1 base between.

In its sample, this clone was seen once. CDR3 sequence reads: CASSLIGQGQPQHF. The CDR3 nucleotides read TGTGCCAGCAGCTTGATTGGGCAGGGCCAGCCCCAGCATTTT. This chain links TRBV5-6 with TRBJ1-5; D is perhaps TRBD1 (5 bases). Germline-derived CDR1 and CDR2 are SGHDT and YYEEEE. The V end was cut by 1 base, the J end by 7 bases, with 12 bases between. The CDR3 consists of 14 residues.

This clone was counted only a few times. Distinct nucleotide sequences in the sample also encode this CDR3. This chain joins TRBV3-1 (or the pseudogene TRBV3-2) and TRBJ2-3, with D possibly TRBD1 on 5 matching bases. Germline V gives CDR1 LGHDT, CDR2 YNNKEL (reference sequence). Trimming shortened V by 0 bases and J by 6 bases, and 7 bases separated the two germline ends. The CDR3 is 13 amino acids. Here the CDR3 reads CASSQEGADTQYF. The CDR3 DNA sequence: TGTGCCAGCAGCCAAGAAGGGGCGGATACGCAGTATTTT.

The rearrangement uses TRBV4-3 and TRBJ1-1; no clear D. Trimming shortened V by 2 bases and J by 7 bases, and 8 bases separated the two germline ends. CDR3 length equals 12 residues. Germline V lookup: CDR1 LGHNA, CDR2 YSLEER. The CDR3 spells CASSQQNGEAFF. In DNA form, the CDR3 reads TGCGCCAGCAGCCAACAAAATGGTGAAGCTTTCTTT.

This clone was observed once. The rearrangement joins TRBV3-1 (or the pseudogene TRBV3-2) to TRBJ2-3; D is ambiguous. CDR1 and CDR2 (germline): LGHDT, YNNKEL (reference sequence). Trimming took off 8 bases at V and 3 bases at J, with 15 bases between the two ends. This CDR3 is built from 14 residues. The CDR3 sequence: CASSIDLKTDTQYF. CDR3 nucleotides: TGTGCCAGCTCTATCGACTTGAAAACAGATACGCAGTATTTT.

The V and J genes are TRBV3-1 (or the pseudogene TRBV3-2) and TRBJ2-7; D may be TRBD2 (5 bases). The CDR3 has 14 amino acids. CDR1 is LGHDT and CDR2 is YNNKEL in the germline V gene (reference sequence). V lost 5 bases and J lost 4, with 15 bases in between. The CDR3 loop reads CASSRESVEYEQYF. CDR3 DNA sequence: TGTGCCAGCAGCAGGGAGTCGGTGGAGTACGAGCAGTACTTC.

The chain is built from TRBV5-1 and TRBJ1-1; D call uncertain. CDR3 size: 11 residues. Per the germline V gene, CDR1 is SGHRS and CDR2 is YFSETQ. The germline V and J ends were trimmed by 4 bases and 7 bases, with 8 bases remaining between them. CDR3 sequence: CASSRDGEAFF. In DNA, the CDR3 is TGCGCCAGCAGCCGCGACGGTGAAGCTTTCTTT.